The 26 T cell receptor beta chains given below trace back to one sample, sequenced in a study of radiotherapy plus CTLA-4 blockade in lung cancer. Some clones are missing from TCRdb's copy, which holds only in-frame ones; the method was immunoSEQ multiplex PCR. In the table there are 80,000 to 95,000 clones, over 80% of which are singletons. The specimen comprised peripheral blood, sampled from a patient treated with radiotherapy plus ipilimumab. Every receptor here comes from a human donor with non-small cell lung cancer who had stable disease on radiotherapy plus ipilimumab.

The V and J genes are TRBV5-1 and TRBJ2-1; 8 bases are a match to TRBD1. The CDR3 is 14 amino acids. Germline V gives CDR1 SGHRS, CDR2 YFSETQ. V was pared by 6 bases and J by 4 bases, with 6 bases of the junction left unmatched. The CDR3, as DNA: TGCGCCAGCACTCTGGACAGGGCGTACAATGAGCAGTTCTTC. Its protein is CASTLDRAYNEQFF.

The chain employs TRBV11-3 and TRBJ2-7; 9 nucleotides agree with TRBD1. The CDR3 covers 14 residues. After removal of 5 bases from V and 2 bases from J, the junction contained 4 bases not matched to a gene. Per the germline V gene, CDR1 is SGHNT and CDR2 is YENEEA. The CDR3 loop reads CASSPRTGAYEQYF. The DNA of the CDR3 is TGTGCCAGCAGCCCCAGGACAGGGGCCTACGAGCAGTACTTC.

The V call is TRBV5-1, the J call TRBJ1-5, with 8 bases that match TRBD1. Germline lookup yields CDR1 SGHRS and CDR2 YFSETQ. This CDR3 spans 15 amino acids. The V gene end was trimmed by 1 base and the J gene end by 2 bases; junction bases not matched to a gene: 2. The CDR3 loop reads CASSLSTGGNQPQHF. CDR3 in DNA: TGCGCCAGCAGCTTGTCGACAGGGGGCAATCAGCCCCAGCATTTT.

The rearrangement uses TRBV6-5 and TRBJ2-1; 9 bases are a match to TRBD2. The V segment lost 0 bases and the J segment 7 bases; nucleotides outside the gene matches: 7. The CDR3 loop spans 16 amino acids. CDR1 is MNHEY, CDR2 SVGAGI, per germline. The CDR3 sequence: CASSYSMGLAGNEQFF. As DNA, the CDR3 is TGTGCCAGCAGTTACTCGATGGGACTAGCAGGGAATGAGCAGTTCTTC.

The chain recombines TRBV19 with TRBJ2-7; either TRBD1 or TRBD2 may supply D (5 bases each). With 5 bases removed from V and 0 bases from J, the gap between germline ends came to 8 bases. In germline, CDR1 is LNHDA, CDR2 SQIVND (reference sequence). The CDR3 is 13 residues long. Here the CDR3 DNA reads TGTGCCAGTAGTGGGGGAAGCTCCTACGAGCAGTACTTC. This encodes CASSGGSSYEQYF.

The gene calls are TRBV5-4 and TRBJ1-1, with 7 bases matching TRBD1. V lost 4 bases, J lost 10 bases, and 10 bases stayed unmatched. The CDR3 spans 13 residues. The germline V gene encodes CDR1 SGHNT and CDR2 YYREEE (reference sequence). CDR3 in amino acids: CASSPRQGNGAFF. CDR3 DNA sequence: TGTGCCAGCAGCCCTAGACAGGGTAACGGAGCTTTCTTT.

In regard to this clone: At the DNA level, this CDR3 is encoded by other sequences in the same sample as well. The CDR3 nucleotides read TGTGCCAGCTCACCAACTAGCACAGATACGCAGTATTTT. Its protein product is CASSPTSTDTQYF. The V and J genes are TRBV18 and TRBJ2-3, with unresolved D. Germline V CDR1 and CDR2: KGHSH, LQKENI. Trimming shortened V by 2 bases and J by 0 bases, and 3 bases separated the two germline ends. This CDR3 has 13 residues.

This rearrangement joins TRBV6-5 to TRBJ2-7, with a weak D call TRBD2 (6 bases). V was shortened by 6 bases and J by 1 base, with 16 bases between the two germline ends. The CDR3 is made up of 15 amino acids. Germline V gene lookup returns CDR1 MNHEY and CDR2 SVGAGI. This chain's CDR3 is CASSPSLGGSYEQYF. Here the CDR3 DNA reads TGTGCCAGCAGCCCATCCTTGGGGGGATCCTACGAGCAGTACTTC.

This chain connects TRBV5-4 to TRBJ1-2; D call uncertain. Germline CDR1 reads SGHNT; CDR2 reads YYREEE (reference sequence). The CDR3 contains 13 residues. V dropped 4 bases and J dropped 6 bases, with 13 bases sitting between them. CDR3 amino acids: CASSQSALDGYTF. In DNA, the CDR3 is TGTGCCAGCAGCCAGTCGGCCTTGGATGGCTACACCTTC.

The chain recombines TRBV6-5 with TRBJ2-1; D remains unclear. The V and J ends lost 6 bases and 5 bases respectively, with 14 bases between them. The CDR3 has 14 amino acids. CDR1 MNHEY and CDR2 SVGAGI come from the germline V gene. The CDR3 DNA reads as TGTGCCAGCAGAAGTTACTTAGGTAACAATGAGCAGTTCTTC. Amino acids: CASRSYLGNNEQFF.

The chain carries TRBV5-1 and TRBJ2-3; either TRBD1 or TRBD2 may fit D (5 bases each). V dropped 5 bases and J dropped 0 bases, with 13 bases sitting between them. The CDR3 is 15 amino acids. CDR1 is SGHRS and CDR2 is YFSETQ in the germline V gene. CDR3 DNA: TGCGCCAGCAGGTTGTGGGGGTCTAGCACAGATACGCAGTATTTT. It encodes CASRLWGSSTDTQYF.

V gene TRBV6-1 combines with J gene TRBJ2-1, with TRBD2 matching 15 bases. CDR3 length equals 16 residues. CDR1 and CDR2 (germline): MNHNS, SASEGT. V lost 4 bases, J lost 6 bases, and 4 bases stayed unmatched. The CDR3 region has the DNA TGTGCCAGCAGTGGTGGGACTAGCGGGGGGTCCAATGAGCAGTTCTTC. Amino acids: CASSGGTSGGSNEQFF.

V and J are TRBV2 and TRBJ2-3; TRBD2 matches 9 bases. The length of the CDR3 is 15 residues. Unmatched junction bases numbered 4, after V lost 5 bases and J lost 1 base. The germline CDR1 and CDR2 sequences are SNHLY and FYNNEI. DNA for the CDR3: TGTGCCAGCAGTTCTAGCGGGACTGGCACAGATACGCAGTATTTT. Translation gives CASSSSGTGTDTQYF.

The chain uses TRBV5-1 and TRBJ2-1; D ambiguous. The CDR3 has 13 residues. Per germline, CDR1 SGHRS and CDR2 YFSETQ. V was pared by 4 bases and J by 5 bases, with 10 bases between. Written as DNA, the CDR3 is TGCGCCAGCAGCCCCATCGTGGACAATGAGCAGTTCTTC. This translates into CASSPIVDNEQFF.

The rearrangement joins TRBV5-4 to TRBJ2-3, with TRBD1 matching 8 bases. The ends lost 4 bases at V and 4 bases at J; junction bases unmatched: 5. CDR1 and CDR2 from the germline V gene are SGHNT and YYREEE (reference sequence). The CDR3 loop spans 14 amino acids. The CDR3 here is CASSLSQGADTQYF. DNA for the CDR3: TGTGCCAGCAGCCTATCACAGGGGGCAGATACGCAGTATTTT.

As regards this clone: Relative to the germline gene, one junction end is altered; a read error may explain this. V is TRBV7-7 and J is TRBJ2-2; TRBD2 agrees at 15 bases. The germline V gene encodes CDR1 SSHAT and CDR2 FNYEAQ (reference sequence). The CDR3 has 20 amino acids. The chain's CDR3 is CASSLARTSGRVRVFGELFF. In DNA, the CDR3 is TGTGCTAGCAGCTTAGCGCGGACTAGCGGGAGGGTCAGGGTCTTTGGGGAGCTGTTTTTT.

The chain combines TRBV28 with TRBJ2-2; 8 positions match TRBD1. CDR1 is MDHEN, CDR2 SYDVKM, per germline. After removal of 4 bases from V and 1 base from J, the junction contained 14 bases not matched to a gene. The CDR3 consists of 19 residues. CDR3: CASSYPSFQGAGNTGELFF. The CDR3, as DNA: TGTGCCAGCAGTTACCCCTCCTTCCAGGGGGCGGGGAACACCGGGGAGCTGTTTTTT.

The chain joins TRBV6-1 to TRBJ2-5, with 8 bases aligning to TRBD1. In germline, CDR1 is MNHNS, CDR2 SASEGT. There are 13 residues in the CDR3. Losses at the gene ends were 4 bases for V and 2 bases for J; bases not matched to a gene: 0. CDR3 coding DNA: TGTGCCAGCAGTGGGGACAGGCAAGAGACCCAGTACTTC. It yields the protein CASSGDRQETQYF.

The chain carries TRBV28 and TRBJ1-4; possibly TRBD1 for D (6 bases). The CDR3 spans 14 residues. Deletions cut 5 bases from V and 1 base from J, with 8 bases between. Per the germline V gene, CDR1 is MDHEN and CDR2 is SYDVKM. CDR3 sequence: CASSTGITNEKLFF. The CDR3 bases are TGTGCCAGCAGTACAGGGATAACTAATGAAAAACTGTTTTTT.

The chain recombines TRBV28 with TRBJ1-1; D is possibly TRBD1 (6 bases). The CDR3 totals 16 residues. Germline V gene sequence: CDR1 MDHEN, CDR2 SYDVKM. Trimming took 2 bases from V and 5 from J, leaving 18 bases between them. In DNA form, the CDR3 reads TGTGCCAGCAGTTTAGGGGGGGCGCAGACGCGGACTGAAGCTTTCTTT. Translated, it gives CASSLGGAQTRTEAFF.

The chain employs TRBV7-8 and TRBJ1-5, with TRBD1 matching 10 bases. The CDR3 consists of 17 residues. Trimming cost V 1 base and J 2 bases; bases outside gene matches: 5. Germline V gene lookup returns CDR1 SGHVS and CDR2 FQNEAQ. In DNA, the CDR3 is TGTGCCAGCAGCTTAGACGGGGGGACAGGGGGCAATCAGCCCCAGCATTTT. It yields the protein CASSLDGGTGGNQPQHF.

This chain links TRBV29-1 with TRBJ2-3; 14 bases line up with TRBD2. Germline CDR1 and CDR2: SQVTM and ANQGSEA. There are 15 residues in the CDR3. Trimming at V came to 1 base and at J to 5 bases, leaving 2 bases not matched to a gene. The CDR3, as DNA: TGCAGCGTTGAAGGGACTAGCGGGGGGAAAGATACGCAGTATTTT. This sequence encodes CSVEGTSGGKDTQYF.

This clone was seen a handful of times. The chain uses TRBV9 and TRBJ2-3; 7 nucleotides agree with TRBD1. Germline V gives CDR1 SGDLS, CDR2 YYNGEE. J gave up 2 bases and V 5 bases, and 5 bases lay outside the gene matches. This CDR3 contains 14 residues. In DNA, the CDR3 is TGTGCCAGCAGTAGGGACAGCCCCACAGATACGCAGTATTTT. It encodes CASSRDSPTDTQYF.

The gene calls are TRBV7-6 and TRBJ2-1; TRBD2 agrees at 9 bases. CDR3 length: 18 residues. J was trimmed by 8 bases and V by 5 bases; bases with no gene match: 19. CDR1 SGHVS and CDR2 FNYEAQ come from the germline V gene. The CDR3 protein is CASSVVRGGGRASDEQFF. DNA of the CDR3: TGTGCCAGCAGCGTCGTCCGCGGGGGCGGGAGGGCCTCGGATGAGCAGTTCTTC.

The rearrangement uses TRBV28 and TRBJ1-2; 7 nucleotides line up with TRBD1. The V gene's germline CDR1 is MDHEN and CDR2 SYDVKM. The V segment lost 3 bases and the J segment 8 bases; nucleotides outside the gene matches: 6. The CDR3 is made up of 13 amino acids. Here the CDR3 DNA reads TGTGCCAGCAGTTTGATGACAGGGCGGGGCTACACCTTC. It yields the protein CASSLMTGRGYTF.

The chain combines TRBV7-3 with TRBJ2-5; 8 bases align to TRBD1. Germline V gene sequence: CDR1 SGHTA, CDR2 FQGTGA. This CDR3 is built from 15 residues. V lost 2 bases and J lost 5; bases outside the gene matches: 7. This chain's CDR3 is CASSLEAGGLETQYF. For the CDR3, the DNA is TGTGCCAGCAGCTTAGAGGCAGGGGGCTTGGAGACCCAGTACTTC.